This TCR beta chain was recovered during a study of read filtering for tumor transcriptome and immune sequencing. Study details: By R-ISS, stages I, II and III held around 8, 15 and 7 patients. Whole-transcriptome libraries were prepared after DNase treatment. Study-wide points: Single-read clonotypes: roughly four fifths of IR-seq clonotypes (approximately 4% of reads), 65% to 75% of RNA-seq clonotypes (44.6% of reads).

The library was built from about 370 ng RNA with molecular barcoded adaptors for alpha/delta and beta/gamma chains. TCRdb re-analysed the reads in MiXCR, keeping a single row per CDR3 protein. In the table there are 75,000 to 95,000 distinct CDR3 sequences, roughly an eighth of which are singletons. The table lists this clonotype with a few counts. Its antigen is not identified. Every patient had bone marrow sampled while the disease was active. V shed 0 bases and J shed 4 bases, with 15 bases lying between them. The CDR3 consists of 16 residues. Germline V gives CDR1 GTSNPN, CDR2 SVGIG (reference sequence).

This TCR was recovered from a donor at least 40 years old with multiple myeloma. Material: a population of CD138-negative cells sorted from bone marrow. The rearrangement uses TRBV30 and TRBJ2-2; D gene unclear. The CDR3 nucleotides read TGTGCCTGGAGTGTGAGCCCTTCTACGGCCACCGGGGAGCTGTTTTTT. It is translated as CAWSVSPSTATGELFF.